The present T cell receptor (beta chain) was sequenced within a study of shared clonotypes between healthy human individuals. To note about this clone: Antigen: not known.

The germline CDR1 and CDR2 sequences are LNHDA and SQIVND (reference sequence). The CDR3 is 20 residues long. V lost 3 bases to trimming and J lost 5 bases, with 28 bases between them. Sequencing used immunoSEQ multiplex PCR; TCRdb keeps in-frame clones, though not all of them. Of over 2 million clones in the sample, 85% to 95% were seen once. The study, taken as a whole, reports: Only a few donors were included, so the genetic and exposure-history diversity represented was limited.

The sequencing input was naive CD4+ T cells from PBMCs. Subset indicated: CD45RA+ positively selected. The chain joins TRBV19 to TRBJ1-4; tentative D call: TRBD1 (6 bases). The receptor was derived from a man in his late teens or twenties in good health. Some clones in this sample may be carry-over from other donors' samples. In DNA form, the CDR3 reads TGTGCCAGTAGTATCAGACCCAGAAAGTTACTCCGGGACAAGAATGAAAAACTGTTTTTT. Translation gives CASSIRPRKLLRDKNEKLFF.